The TCR beta chain under discussion was sequenced for a study of vaccination and CD4 T cells after COVID-19. V shed 0 bases, J shed 7 bases, and the junction held 12 bases outside the gene matches. Germline V gives CDR1 MRHNA, CDR2 SNTAGT. CDR3 size: 18 residues. This clonotype has more than one count but fewer than ten. Antigen: not known. Study-wide points: Spike mono-reactivity was found in 304 of 307 vaccine-specific clones from convalescent patients.

TCRdb redid the calling of the PCR reads with MiXCR, one entry per CDR3 protein. The data show just over 35,000 distinct CDR3 sequences, under 45% seen once. The time point was: late sampling 161 to 241 days after vaccination in three convalescent patients. V gene TRBV6-4 combines with J gene TRBJ2-1; 10 bases line up with TRBD2. The TCR sequence derives from a human donor who had recovered from COVID-19. The material sequenced was CD4+ T cells from blood, taken about 7 months after SARS-CoV-2 vaccination. In nucleotides, the CDR3 is TGTGCCAGCAGTGACTCTGAGGCTAGCGGGAGTAGTAAGAATGAGCAGTTCTTC. This sequence encodes CASSDSEASGSSKNEQFF.